This T cell receptor beta chain was sequenced for a study of Graves' ophthalmopathy and Graves' hyperthyroidism. RNA transcripts were the template, and TCR beta CDR3 regions were amplified from them. First-round RT-PCR with HTBI primers preceded a second-round multiplex PCR. TCRdb called the multiplex PCR reads again in MiXCR, with one record for every CDR3 protein. The data show about 640,000 distinct CDR3 sequences, roughly 39% seen once. The junction had 5 bases not matched to a gene; V was cut back by 4 bases and J by 0 bases. The length of the CDR3 is 15 residues. The germline V gene has CDR1 ENHRY and CDR2 SYGVKD. This clonotype showed up many times.

Sequenced input: peripheral blood. The chain has TRBV10-3 and TRBJ1-1; TRBD1 matches at 7 bases. The sequence came from an adult man with Graves' ophthalmopathy. This CDR3 is CAISGQGVMNTEAFF. CDR3 DNA: TGTGCCATCAGTGGGCAGGGGGTCATGAACACTGAAGCTTTCTTT.